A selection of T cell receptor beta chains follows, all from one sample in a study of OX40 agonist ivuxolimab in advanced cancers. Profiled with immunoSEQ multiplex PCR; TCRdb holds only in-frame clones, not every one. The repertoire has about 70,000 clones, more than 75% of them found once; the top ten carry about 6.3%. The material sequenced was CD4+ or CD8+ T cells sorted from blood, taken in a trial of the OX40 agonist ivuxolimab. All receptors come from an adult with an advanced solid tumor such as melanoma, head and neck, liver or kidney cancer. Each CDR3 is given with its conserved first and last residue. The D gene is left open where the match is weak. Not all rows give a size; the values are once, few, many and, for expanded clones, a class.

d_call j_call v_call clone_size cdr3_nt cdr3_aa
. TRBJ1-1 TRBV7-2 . TGTGCCAGCAGCTTAAATGCCGGGCGAACTGAAGCTTTCTTT CASSLNAGRTEAFF
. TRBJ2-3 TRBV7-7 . TGTGCTAGCAGCGCGGGACAGCCGTTTAGCACAGATACGCAGTATTTT CASSAGQPFSTDTQYF
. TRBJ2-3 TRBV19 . TGTGCCAGTAGTACGAAGGGGGGGCGAGCAGATACGCAGTATTTT CASSTKGGRADTQYF
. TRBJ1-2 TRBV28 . TGTGCCAGCAGTTACTCCGGGGGGTTGGAGGATGGCTACACCTTC CASSYSGGLEDGYTF
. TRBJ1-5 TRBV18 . TGTGCCAGCTCTATAGAGGGTCTCCAGCCCCAGCATTTT CASSIEGLQPQHF
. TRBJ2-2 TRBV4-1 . TGCGCCAGCAGCGCCCGGTCCAGGACCGGGGAGCTGTTTTTT CASSARSRTGELFF
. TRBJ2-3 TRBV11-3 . TGTGCCAGCAGCTGGGCCGGTGGGAGCACAGATACGCAGTATTTT CASSWAGGSTDTQYF
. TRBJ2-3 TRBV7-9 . TGTGCCAGCAGCTTAGGGGTTACTAGCACAGATACGCAGTATTTT CASSLGVTSTDTQYF
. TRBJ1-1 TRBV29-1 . TGCAGCGCCGAGGATAACACTGAAGCTTTCTTT CSAEDNTEAFF
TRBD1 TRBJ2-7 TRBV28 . TGTGCCAGCAGCAGACAGGGGCCCTACGAGCAGTACTTC CASSRQGPYEQYF
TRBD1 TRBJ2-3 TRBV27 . TGTGCCAGCAGCCCGGGACAGACGACAGATACGCAGTATTTT CASSPGQTTDTQYF
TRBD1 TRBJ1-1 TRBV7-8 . TGTGCCAGCAGCCCTTCAGGGGGCACTGAAGCTTTCTTT CASSPSGGTEAFF
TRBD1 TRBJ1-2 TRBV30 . TGTGCCTGGACCCCATCCAGGGGGGGCTACACCTTC CAWTPSRGGYTF
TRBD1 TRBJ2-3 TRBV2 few TGTGCCAGCACCCGAAGGGGGTCAGGGGGCCGGGATACGCAGTATTTT CASTRRGSGGRDTQYF
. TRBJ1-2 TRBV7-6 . TGTGCCAGCAGCCCCAGTACGATTAGGGCCTTCGGCTACACCTTC CASSPSTIRAFGYTF
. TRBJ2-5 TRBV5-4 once TGTGCCAGCAGCTTGCAGGGGCCCCAAGAGACCCAGTACTTC CASSLQGPQETQYF
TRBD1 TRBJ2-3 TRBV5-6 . TGTGCCAGCAGAGGACAGGGAGGTAGAGATACGCAGTATTTT CASRGQGGRDTQYF
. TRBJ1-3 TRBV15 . TGTGCCACCAGCAGAGATGGACCCCGATCGGAGAACACCATATATTTT CATSRDGPRSENTIYF
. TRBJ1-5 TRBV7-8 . TGTACCAGCAGCTCAGGGACCGGCAATCAGCCCCAGCATTTT CTSSSGTGNQPQHF
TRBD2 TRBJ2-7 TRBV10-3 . TGTGCCATCACCGCGGGGCTAGCGGGAGGATCTTATTCCTACGAGCAGTACTTC CAITAGLAGGSYSYEQYF
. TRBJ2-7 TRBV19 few TGTGCCAGTAGTATCCGGCAGGGGGGGCACTACGAGCAGTACTTC CASSIRQGGHYEQYF
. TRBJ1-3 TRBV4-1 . TGCGCCAGCAGCCAGGCCACAGGGATCATGAGGAGAAACACCATATATTTT CASSQATGIMRRNTIYF
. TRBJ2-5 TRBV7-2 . TGTGCCAGCAGCTTATGGCCTAGCTCGGAGACCCAGTACTTC CASSLWPSSETQYF
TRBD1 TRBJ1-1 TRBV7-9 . TGTGCCAGCAGCCACACAGGGGGATTGACTGAAGCTTTCTTT CASSHTGGLTEAFF
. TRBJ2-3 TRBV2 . TGTGCCAGCAGTGAACACAGGGAGTTCGGAGATACGCAGTATTTT CASSEHREFGDTQYF
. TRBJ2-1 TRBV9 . TGTGCCAGCAGCGTAGAGGTGGCCTCCTACAATGAGCAGTTCTTC CASSVEVASYNEQFF
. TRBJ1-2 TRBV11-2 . TGTGCCAGCAGCTTATTTCCGAACTATGGCTACACCTTC CASSLFPNYGYTF
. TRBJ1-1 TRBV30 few TGTGGGGCGGGCGGGAGCACTGAAGCTTTCTTT CGAGGSTEAFF
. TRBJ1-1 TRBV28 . TGTGCCAGCAGTTTGTGGTCCGCCGAGGCTTTCTTT CASSLWSAEAFF
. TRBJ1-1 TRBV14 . TGTGCCAGCAGCCAAGTCTGGGGGACTGAAGCTTTCTTT CASSQVWGTEAFF
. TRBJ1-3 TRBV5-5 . TGTGCCAGCAGCTCCGGGACATCGGGAAACACCATATATTTT CASSSGTSGNTIYF
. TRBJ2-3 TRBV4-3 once TGCGCCAGCAGCCAAGTCAGGCAGTCCGTTACGCAGTATTTT CASSQVRQSVTQYF
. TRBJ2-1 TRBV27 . TGTGCCAGCGGTACCTTAAGCTCCTACAATGAGCAGTTCTTC CASGTLSSYNEQFF
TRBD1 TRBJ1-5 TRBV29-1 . TGCAGCGCCGTAGACAGGGGTAGCAATCAGCCCCAGCATTTT CSAVDRGSNQPQHF
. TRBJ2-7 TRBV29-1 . TGCAGCGTCCTAACTGTCGCGTCAGGGAGCGACGAGCAGTACTTC CSVLTVASGSDEQYF
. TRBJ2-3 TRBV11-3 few TGTGCCAGCAGCCTTGCTTATGCAGATACGCAGTATTTT CASSLAYADTQYF
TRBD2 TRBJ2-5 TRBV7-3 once TGTGCCAGCTCTTCGGGGGGGCGCCGGGAAGAGACCCAGTACTTC CASSSGGRREETQYF
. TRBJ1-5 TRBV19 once TGTGCCAGTAGTATCCGAGGGGTAGGTTATAGCAATCAGCCCCAGCATTTT CASSIRGVGYSNQPQHF
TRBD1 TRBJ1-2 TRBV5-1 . TGCGCCAGCAGCTTGGGAGGGGGCGCGAACTATGGCTACACCTTC CASSLGGGANYGYTF
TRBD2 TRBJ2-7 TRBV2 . TGTGCCACCAAACCCCGACTAGCGGGAGGAGCCGAGCAGTACTTC CATKPRLAGGAEQYF
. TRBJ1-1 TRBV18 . TGTGCCAGCTCCCCTCGAGGCTCCATAGAGAGGAACACTGAAGCTTTCTTT CASSPRGSIERNTEAFF
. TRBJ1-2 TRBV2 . TGTGCCAGCCTTCAGAGGGCCGCCGGGTATGGCTACACCTTC CASLQRAAGYGYTF
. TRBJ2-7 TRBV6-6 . TGTGCCAGCAGTTCTTCAGGGCGCGAGCAGTACTTC CASSSSGREQYF
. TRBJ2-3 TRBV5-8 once TGTGCCAGCAGCTTGTCGTCGACGCTCACAGATACGCAGTATTTT CASSLSSTLTDTQYF
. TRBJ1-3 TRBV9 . TGTGCCAGCAGCGGGGGACTCTCGAGCTCTGGAAACACCATATATTTT CASSGGLSSSGNTIYF
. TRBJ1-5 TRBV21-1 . TGTGCCAGCAGGTACGAGGGAGATAGCAATCAGCCCCAGCATTTT CASRYEGDSNQPQHF
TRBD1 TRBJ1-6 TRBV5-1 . TGCGCCAGCAGCCCTTGGCCCCAGACTGGGACAGGGCCTTCACCCCTCCACTTT CASSPWPQTGTGPSPLHF
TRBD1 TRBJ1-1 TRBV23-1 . TGCGCCAGCAGTCAATCCCAACCACCGGGACAGGGAAGGGGAGAGACTGAAGCTTTCTTT CASSQSQPPGQGRGETEAFF
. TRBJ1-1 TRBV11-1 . TGTGCCAGCGGGGGAGGAGGCACTGAAGCTTTCTTT CASGGGGTEAFF
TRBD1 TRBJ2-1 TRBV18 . TGTGCCAGCTCACCAGCACCGGGACAGGGGACCAATGAGCAGTTCTTC CASSPAPGQGTNEQFF
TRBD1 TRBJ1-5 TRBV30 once TGTGCCTGGAGTCCAGACAGGGGAGATCAGCCCCAGCATTTT CAWSPDRGDQPQHF
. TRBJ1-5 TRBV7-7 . TGTGCCAGCAGCTTAGAGGAGGATCAGCCCCAGCATTTT CASSLEEDQPQHF
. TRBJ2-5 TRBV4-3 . TGCGCCAGCAGCCAAGAGAGGACCTTTCCCCAAGAGACCCAGTACTTC CASSQERTFPQETQYF
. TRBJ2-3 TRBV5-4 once TGTGCCAGCAGCTTGAAGCGACTCGACAGGACGGATACGCAGTATTTT CASSLKRLDRTDTQYF
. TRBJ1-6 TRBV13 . TGTGCCAGCAGCGCGGGACAATATAATTCACCCCTCCACTTT CASSAGQYNSPLHF
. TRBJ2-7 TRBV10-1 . TGCGCCAGCAGTGAGGGACCGAGCTCCTACGAGCAGTACTTC CASSEGPSSYEQYF
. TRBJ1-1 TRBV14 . TGTGCCAGCAGCCCATTTGGGGGTGGTGAAGCTTTCTTT CASSPFGGGEAFF
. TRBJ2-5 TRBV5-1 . TGCGCCAGCAGCTTTATGGGGCAAGAGACCCAGTACTTC CASSFMGQETQYF